This T cell receptor (beta chain) was recovered during a study of shared T cell receptors in the human thymus. Produced via immunoSEQ multiplex PCR; TCRdb's table is partial and in-frame only. Among hundreds of thousands of clones listed, 85% to 90% were seen once. CDR3 size: 20 residues. The junction had 15 bases not matched to a gene; V was cut back by 0 bases and J by 1 base. Germline V gene sequence: CDR1 LGHNA, CDR2 YSLEER. These data also featured in a second study, about human thymus T cells. That paper states: Thymic tissue was derived from resections collected during corrective heart surgery. Thymic and blood repertoires showed apparently biased V and J gene usage.

V gene TRBV4-3 combines with J gene TRBJ2-1, with TRBD2 identical over 7 bases. This TCR was sampled from a boy in the first two years of life with a congenital heart defect. What was sequenced was thymocytes. The CDR3: CASSQDRVWAGAGSYNEQFF. CDR3 bases: TGCGCCAGCAGCCAAGATCGGGTTTGGGCGGGAGCGGGATCCTACAATGAGCAGTTCTTC.